This TCR beta chain appears in the sequencing data of a study of T cells after yellow fever vaccination. Trimming cost V 4 bases and J 7 bases, with 17 bases left between them. CDR1 and CDR2 (germline): SGHRS, YFSETQ. The CDR3 is made up of 15 amino acids. This clonotype was detected ten times or more. TCRdb reprocessed the 5' RACE reads with MiXCR, giving one entry per CDR3 protein. The data contain approximately 240,000 distinct CDR3 sequences, more than 3.5% of them singletons. Specimen: PBMCs, collected 15 days after the yellow fever booster vaccination. This TCR was sampled from a man aged 18 to 35 who received the YFV17D yellow fever vaccine. The chain has TRBV5-1 and TRBJ2-2; no definite D call. In DNA form, the CDR3 reads TGCGCCAGCAGCAGCAGACCCGTTGGTGACGGGGAGCTGTTTTTT. This sequence encodes CASSSRPVGDGELFF.